The 17 T cell receptor beta chains listed next were all sequenced from one sample in a study of tumor-infiltrating lymphocytes in localized non-small cell lung cancer. Assay used: immunoSEQ multiplex PCR; TCRdb lists only in-frame clones, some missing. The sample has about 13,000 clones, roughly 78% seen once. The sequenced sample consisted of lung tumor tissue. All receptors come from a human donor with non-small cell lung cancer.

The chain couples TRBV2 to TRBJ1-2, with D possibly being TRBD1 (6 bases). V lost 6 bases, J lost 4 bases, and 15 bases lay in between. CDR1 SNHLY and CDR2 FYNNEI come from the germline V gene. This CDR3 has 14 amino acids. The CDR3 DNA is TGTGCCAGCAGAGGTGCGCAGGGGCCCTATGGCTACACCTTC. Translation gives CASRGAQGPYGYTF.

The CDR3 loop reads CASKIKVTGPRNEQFF. The DNA of the CDR3 is TGTGCCAGCAAGATAAAGGTGACAGGGCCGAGGAATGAGCAGTTCTTC. The chain is built from TRBV2 and TRBJ2-1; the match to TRBD1 covers 7 bases. In germline, CDR1 is SNHLY, CDR2 FYNNEI. Trimming removed 7 bases from V and 7 bases from J; junction bases left unmatched: 16. CDR3 size: 16 residues.

J is TRBJ1-1 and V is TRBV18; D call uncertain. CDR3 length equals 13 residues. Germline V CDR1 and CDR2: KGHSH, LQKENI. V was clipped by 2 bases and J by 3 bases, with 7 bases between them. CDR3 coding DNA: TGTGCCAGCTCACCATCAGCCGACACTGAAGCTTTCTTT. This encodes CASSPSADTEAFF.

This chain connects TRBV5-3 to TRBJ2-1; D remains ambiguous. TRBV5-3 is filed as an ORF, its function uncertain. The CDR3 length is 14 residues. V was cut by 10 bases and J by 4 bases, with 18 bases left in between. The CDR3 bases are TGTGCCTGCGATATCTGCTGGGGATACAATGAGCAGTTCTTC. Its protein product is CACDICWGYNEQFF.

The chain joins TRBV6-4 to TRBJ1-5; D possibly corresponds to TRBD1 (6 bases). The CDR3 is made up of 13 amino acids. Trimming stripped 3 bases from V and 7 bases from J, with 10 bases between. The V gene's germline CDR1 is MRHNA and CDR2 SNTAGT. This CDR3 reads CASSEGGGQPQHF. Here the CDR3 DNA reads TGTGCCAGCAGTGAAGGGGGAGGACAGCCCCAGCATTTT.

V and J are TRBV7-8 and TRBJ2-1, with 9 bases fitting TRBD2. Germline CDR1 and CDR2: SGHVS and FQNEAQ. The CDR3 length is 16 residues. Germline trimming cut 5 bases from V and 6 bases from J; bases unmatched to any gene: 11. The CDR3 DNA follows: TGTGCCAGCAGCCGGAGACTAGCGGTGAATGGCAATGAGCAGTTCTTC. This codes for CASSRRLAVNGNEQFF.

CDR3 in amino acids: CASSQRNRGEAGYTF. Written as DNA, the CDR3 is TGCGCCAGCAGCCAAAGAAACAGGGGAGAAGCTGGCTACACCTTC. The chain combines TRBV4-3 with TRBJ1-2, with 7 bases fitting TRBD1. V was pared by 2 bases and J by 7 bases, with 10 bases of the junction left unmatched. Germline V CDR1 and CDR2: LGHNA, YSLEER. The CDR3 length is 15 residues.

The chain is built from TRBV7-9 and TRBJ2-1, with 7 bases matching TRBD2. The ends lost 1 base at V and 5 bases at J; junction bases unmatched: 14. This CDR3 is built from 18 residues. The germline V gene encodes CDR1 SEHNR and CDR2 FQNEAQ (reference sequence). The CDR3 here is CASSLGGAGAWGDNEQFF. The CDR3 DNA follows: TGTGCCAGCAGCTTAGGAGGTGCGGGAGCTTGGGGGGACAATGAGCAGTTCTTC. Based on the CDR3 plus reference TRBV7-9 and TRBJ2-1, the full variable domain is DTGVSQNPRHKITKRGQNVTFRCDPISEHNRLYWYRQTLGQGPEFLTYFQNEAQLEKSRLLSDRFSAERPKGSFSTLEIQRTEQGDSAMYLCASSLGGAGAWGDNEQFFGPGTRLTVL.

The chain is built from TRBV7-2 and TRBJ2-1; 14 bases agree with TRBD2. Trimming took 5 bases from V and 2 from J; bases not matched to a gene: 2. The CDR3 loop spans 16 amino acids. Germline V lookup: CDR1 SGHTA, CDR2 FQGNSA. The CDR3 region has the DNA TGTGCCAGCAGCGGGACTAGCGGGAGCCCCTACAATGAGCAGTTCTTC. It encodes CASSGTSGSPYNEQFF.

The chain links TRBV6-5 to TRBJ2-2; D not certain. CDR3 length equals 12 residues. V shed 4 bases and J shed 2 bases, with 2 bases lying between them. The germline CDR1 and CDR2 sequences are MNHEY and SVGAGI. The CDR3 is CASSSNTGELFF. The CDR3 coding sequence is TGTGCCAGCAGTTCCAACACCGGGGAGCTGTTTTTT.

The chain employs TRBV2 and TRBJ2-7; D is perhaps TRBD1 (5 bases). Per the germline V gene, CDR1 is SNHLY and CDR2 is FYNNEI. CDR3 length equals 13 residues. With 3 bases removed from V and 6 bases from J, the gap between germline ends came to 12 bases. This chain's CDR3 is CASSDIGVGEQYF. CDR3 bases: TGTGCCAGCAGTGACATAGGGGTGGGCGAGCAGTACTTC.

The rearrangement uses TRBV9 and TRBJ1-1, with unresolved D. Trimming removed 3 bases from V and 3 bases from J, with 9 bases in between. The germline CDR1 and CDR2 sequences are SGDLS and YYNGEE. This CDR3 has 13 amino acids. For the CDR3, the DNA is TGTGCCAGCAGCGGGAGTGGGTACACTGAAGCTTTCTTT. Amino acid sequence: CASSGSGYTEAFF.

This chain uses TRBV19 with TRBJ2-3; a possible D gene is TRBD1 (6 bases). The CDR3 length is 16 residues. CDR1 is LNHDA, CDR2 SQIVND, per germline (reference sequence). V was pared by 0 bases and J by 5 bases, with 15 bases between. The CDR3 coding sequence is TGTGCCAGTAGTATAGATAACGGGCAGGGACAAGATACGCAGTATTTT. This sequence encodes CASSIDNGQGQDTQYF.

The V and J genes are TRBV30 and TRBJ2-7; D is ambiguous. The V gene lost 2 bases and the J gene lost 6 bases, with 14 bases spanning the gap. This CDR3 has 13 residues. CDR1 is GTSNPN, CDR2 SVGIG, per germline (reference sequence). CDR3 bases: TGTGCCTGGAGTATCACGATGGGGTCCGAGCAGTACTTC. Its translation: CAWSITMGSEQYF.

The CDR3 nucleotides read TGTGCCAGCAGAGGGAAATTGCATTCCTACGAGCAGTACTTC. Its protein is CASRGKLHSYEQYF. The V call is TRBV2, the J call TRBJ2-7; D is unresolved. Germline CDR1 SNHLY, CDR2 FYNNEI. The CDR3 has 14 amino acids. The V end lost 6 bases, the J end lost 1 base, and 13 bases lay between the germline ends.

The rearrangement links TRBV7-3 to TRBJ2-3; no clear D gene. The CDR3 totals 13 residues. The germline CDR1 and CDR2 sequences are SGHTA and FQGTGA. The germline V and J ends were trimmed by 4 bases and 4 bases, with 9 bases remaining between them. The CDR3 DNA reads as TGTGCCAGCAGCTGGACCACAGCAGATACGCAGTATTTT. Protein: CASSWTTADTQYF.

This chain uses TRBV4-3 with TRBJ2-7, with 9 bases fitting TRBD1. Trimming cost V 1 base and J 2 bases; bases outside gene matches: 3. The CDR3 runs to 15 residues. Germline values: CDR1 LGHNA, CDR2 YSLEER. CDR3 nucleotides: TGCGCCAGCAGCCAAGGACAGGGGGGACCCTACGAGCAGTACTTC. This encodes CASSQGQGGPYEQYF.